This TCR beta chain derives from a study of T cell changes during pregnancy in multiple sclerosis (dated by TCRdb to 2018 to 2020). Regarding the study in general: Changes in the T cell repertoire over the course of pregnancy were examined in this study in women with multiple sclerosis.

V ends up 3 bases short and J 0 bases short, with an unmatched junction base count of 0. As encoded in the germline V gene, CDR1 is SGDLS while CDR2 is YYNGEE. From the cysteine up to the phenylalanine, the CDR3 has a length of 14 residues. Only the CDR3 part of the read is kept: 42 bases, read in frame from the first base. This clone was seen a handful of times. Its cognate antigen has yet to be identified. Base qualities are missing; no much larger clone stands one base away. The library was obtained by the immunoSEQ multiplex PCR assay. What TCRdb holds here is the immuneACCESS table cut down to in-frame rearrangements. Part of the clones is not present; checked against another copy, under half of the missing clones reflect an unresolved V gene, and the others are unexplained. The sample table lists 60,000 or so clones, 91% of them with a count of one. Around 0.85% of the sample belongs to the ten largest clones.

This receptor was obtained from a female donor with multiple sclerosis, enrolled in a pregnancy study. This specimen consisted of peripheral blood, obtained before pregnancy. The sequence is built from TRBV9 and TRBJ2-1, with 7 junctional bases fitting TRBD1. The CDR3 reads CASSGDSSYNEQFF. The nucleotide sequence is given as TGTGCCAGCAGCGGGGACAGCTCCTACAATGAGCAGTTCTTC. The variable domain in full, with residues beyond the CDR3 obtained from the reference TRBV9 and TRBJ2-1 genes, is DSGVTQTPKHLITATGQRVTLRCSPRSGDLSVYWYQQSLDQGLQFLIQYYNGEERAKGNILERFSAQQFPDLHSELNLSSLELGDSALYFCASSGDSSYNEQFFGPGTRLTVL.